The T cell receptor (beta chain) described here comes from a study of human T cells and chemical hapten exposure. Study details: It was small differences in pooled library volume that mainly caused per-sample TCR yields to vary.

Library preparation tagged each individual cDNA molecule with a unique molecular identifier. TCRdb passed the RACE reads through MiXCR, listing each CDR3 protein once. The sample has 65,000 to 80,000 distinct CDR3 sequences, roughly 8.7% seen once. This clonotype was counted between two and nine times. The target antigen is unknown. General observations from the study: No change in TCRs above 1 in 1000 frequency was produced by DPC sensitization.

As to time point: healthy volunteer bleed at 6 weeks. Blood, whole and unfractionated, served as the source for total RNA extraction. Specimen: whole blood. This sequence originates from a male donor in good health. Some clones in this sample may be carry-over from other donors' samples.

The CDR3 loop reads CASSLSPNTGELFF. The DNA of the CDR3 is TGTGCCAGCAGCTTGTCGCCGAACACCGGGGAGCTGTTTTTT. The rearrangement links TRBV5-5 to TRBJ2-2; D unclear. The V gene's germline CDR1 is SGHKS and CDR2 YYEKEE (reference sequence). CDR3 size: 14 residues. V lost 1 base, J lost 0 bases, and 4 bases lay in between.